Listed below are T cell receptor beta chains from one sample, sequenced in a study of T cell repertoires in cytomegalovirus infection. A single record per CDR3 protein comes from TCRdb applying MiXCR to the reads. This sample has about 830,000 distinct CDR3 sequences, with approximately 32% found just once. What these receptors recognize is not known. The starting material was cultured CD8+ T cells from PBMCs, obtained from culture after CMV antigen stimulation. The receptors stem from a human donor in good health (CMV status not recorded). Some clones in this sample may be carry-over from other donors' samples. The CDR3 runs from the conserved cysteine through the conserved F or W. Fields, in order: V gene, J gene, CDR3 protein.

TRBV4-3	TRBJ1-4	CASSQERVNEKLFF
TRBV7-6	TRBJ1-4	CASSLDGRDGEKLFF
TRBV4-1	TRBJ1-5	CASSQVLGSRPQHF
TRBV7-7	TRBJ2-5	CASSPREFGQGGQETQYF
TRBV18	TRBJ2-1	CASSPQDRGGYNEQFF
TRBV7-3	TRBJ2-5	CASSPRTGGLKTQYF
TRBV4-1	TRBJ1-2	CASSQVHGPDFNYGYTF
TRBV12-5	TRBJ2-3	CASGLPGQPTDTQYF
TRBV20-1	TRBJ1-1	CSARVQGQGAYEAFF
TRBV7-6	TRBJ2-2	CASSQRQGGTGELFF
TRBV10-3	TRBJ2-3	CAISEHRRPRLDTQYF
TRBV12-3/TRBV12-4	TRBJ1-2	CASSLPLSGGYTF
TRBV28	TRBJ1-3	CASSSFPGDSGNTIYF
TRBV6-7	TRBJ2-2	CASSYLGKVAGELFF
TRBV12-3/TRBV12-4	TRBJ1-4	CASSYRDSLNEKLFF
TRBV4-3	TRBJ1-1	CASSQRGQQNTEAFF
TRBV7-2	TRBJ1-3	CASSFTESSGNTIYF
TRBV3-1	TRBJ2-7	CASSQIEGTSYYEQYF
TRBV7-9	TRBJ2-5	CASSLGGPPQETQYF
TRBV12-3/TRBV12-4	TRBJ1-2	CASSFPGKEGYTF